Listed below are T cell receptor beta chains from one sample, sequenced in a study of blood T cells in healthy people across ages. TCRdb ran MiXCR on the 5' RACE reads and lists one entry per CDR3 protein. In the table there are 1.5 million to 1.8 million distinct CDR3 sequences, 42% of which are singletons. The source material was blood. These receptors came from a woman aged 18-30 years in good health. The CDR3 runs from the conserved cysteine through the conserved F or W. A D gene is named only where the DNA matches it firmly. Clone size is not always given. Where it is, it says once, few, many or a class for expanded clones.

clone_size	d_call	v_call	j_call	cdr3_aa	cdr3_nt
-	-	TRBV4-1	TRBJ1-6	CASSQPRRGRNSPLHF	TGCGCCAGCAGCCAACCTCGAAGAGGGCGTAATTCACCCCTCCACTTT
many	TRBD1	TRBV20-1	TRBJ2-7	CSASPGTGESYEQYF	TGCAGTGCTAGCCCCGGGACAGGGGAATCCTACGAGCAGTACTTC
-	-	TRBV10-3	TRBJ1-1	CAISEVGGGAGEAFF	TGTGCCATCAGTGAAGTAGGAGGGGGGGCTGGTGAAGCTTTCTTT
-	-	TRBV4-1	TRBJ2-1	CASSQGPNNEQFF	TGCGCCAGCAGCCAAGGGCCTAACAATGAGCAGTTCTTC
-	-	TRBV4-1	TRBJ2-7	CASSPYGPYEQYF	TGCGCCAGCAGCCCGTACGGTCCCTACGAGCAGTACTTC
-	TRBD2	TRBV9	TRBJ2-1	CASSPEGLAVYNEQFF	TGTGCCAGCAGCCCGGAGGGACTAGCGGTCTACAATGAGCAGTTCTTC
-	-	TRBV5-5	TRBJ2-7	CASSAGTLHYEQYF	TGTGCCAGCAGCGCCGGGACTTTACATTACGAGCAGTACTTC
few	TRBD1	TRBV12-3/TRBV12-4	TRBJ2-1	CASSLMTRLKGTGVNEQFF	TGTGCCAGCAGTTTAATGACTCGTTTAAAGGGGACAGGGGTAAATGAGCAGTTCTTC
few	-	TRBV5-1	TRBJ2-7	CASSLSPSASYEQYF	TGCGCCAGCAGTTTATCCCCCTCTGCGTCCTACGAGCAGTACTTC
-	-	TRBV20-1	TRBJ2-1	CSARSGLGSYNEQFF	TGCAGTGCCCGAAGTGGTCTCGGCTCCTACAATGAGCAGTTCTTC
few	-	TRBV4-3	TRBJ2-5	CASSQDRTQYF	TGCGCCAGCAGCCAAGATAGGACCCAGTACTTC
few	-	TRBV6-2/TRBV6-3	TRBJ1-2	CASSYPETAYYGYTF	TGTGCCAGCAGTTACCCTGAGACAGCTTACTATGGCTACACCTTC
-	TRBD1	TRBV20-1	TRBJ2-4	CSARTGDDIQYF	TGCAGTGCTAGGACAGGGGATGACATTCAGTACTTC
-	TRBD2	TRBV7-9	TRBJ2-1	CASSLGGLAGINEQFF	TGTGCCAGCAGCTTAGGGGGACTAGCGGGGATAAATGAGCAGTTCTTC
-	-	TRBV6-2/TRBV6-3	TRBJ1-5	CASSYPRDGNSNQPQHF	TGTGCCAGCAGTTACCCCCGGGACGGGAATAGCAATCAGCCCCAGCATTTT
once	-	TRBV21-1	TRBJ2-7	CASSKQLAASTPYEQYF	TGTGCCAGCAGCAAACAACTAGCGGCCTCTACCCCCTACGAGCAGTACTTC
few	-	TRBV21-1	TRBJ1-1	CASSSQESGEADTEAFF	TGTGCCAGCAGCTCGCAGGAGTCAGGTGAGGCGGACACTGAAGCTTTCTTT
-	-	TRBV20-1	TRBJ1-5	CSAQVGAHNQPQHF	TGCAGTGCGCAGGTCGGGGCCCACAATCAGCCCCAGCATTTT
-	-	TRBV7-7	TRBJ2-7	CASSLGPTVLNEQYF	TGTGCTAGCAGCTTAGGCCCGACAGTTCTAAACGAGCAGTACTTC
few	-	TRBV7-2	TRBJ1-1	CASSTGPATEAFF	TGTGCCAGCAGCACGGGACCAGCCACTGAAGCTTTCTTT
-	-	TRBV6-5	TRBJ1-4	CASSPLDRATNEKLFF	TGTGCCAGCAGTCCATTAGACCGGGCAACTAATGAAAAACTGTTTTTT
few	-	TRBV5-1	TRBJ2-3	CASSLNYHTDTQYF	TGCGCCAGCAGCTTGAACTACCACACAGATACGCAGTATTTT
few	-	TRBV7-9	TRBJ2-7	CASSSGWDGHEQYF	TGTGCCAGCAGCTCGGGCTGGGATGGCCACGAGCAGTACTTC
-	-	TRBV7-9	TRBJ1-2	CASSLSGQIRGNYSYTF	TGTGCCAGCAGCTTAAGCGGGCAGATAAGGGGAAACTATAGCTACACCTTC
-	TRBD2	TRBV7-2	TRBJ2-7	CASSSTGLAFEQYF	TGTGCCAGCAGCTCGACGGGACTAGCGTTCGAGCAGTACTTC
-	TRBD1	TRBV20-1	TRBJ1-2	CSARAPRQGHYGYTF	TGCAGTGCTAGAGCGCCAAGACAGGGGCACTATGGCTACACCTTC
few	-	TRBV25-1	TRBJ2-7	CASSAIGYEQYF	TGTGCCAGCAGTGCAATAGGGTACGAGCAGTACTTC
few	-	TRBV20-1	TRBJ2-1	CSARDLGGQLSDEQFF	TGCAGTGCTAGAGATCTGGGGGGACAGCTTTCGGATGAGCAGTTCTTC
-	TRBD2	TRBV10-1	TRBJ2-1	CASSPGLEDNDQFF	TGCGCCAGCAGTCCGGGACTAGAGGACAATGATCAGTTCTTC
-	TRBD1	TRBV20-1	TRBJ1-1	CSARSGGRFEAFF	TGCAGTGCTAGATCAGGGGGCCGATTTGAAGCTTTCTTT
-	TRBD1	TRBV20-1	TRBJ2-7	CSARDEARGYRYEQYF	TGCAGTGCTAGAGATGAGGCCAGGGGGTACAGGTACGAGCAGTACTTC
-	-	TRBV27	TRBJ2-1	CASSTTGTGSYNEQFF	TGTGCCAGCAGTACTACCGGGACTGGATCCTACAATGAGCAGTTCTTC
-	-	TRBV15	TRBJ2-1	CATSRANDANEQFF	TGTGCCACCAGCAGAGCTAATGATGCCAATGAGCAGTTCTTC
-	TRBD2	TRBV2	TRBJ2-1	CASSEARLAGATAYNEQFF	TGTGCCAGCAGTGAAGCGCGACTAGCGGGGGCGACCGCCTACAATGAGCAGTTCTTC
-	TRBD1	TRBV5-1	TRBJ2-7	CVSSLGTGSASSEQYF	TGCGTCAGCAGCTTGGGGACAGGGTCGGCCTCTTCCGAGCAGTACTTC
many	TRBD1	TRBV7-9	TRBJ2-5	CASSYDRGETQYF	TGTGCCAGCAGTTATGACAGGGGGGAGACCCAGTACTTC
few	-	TRBV9	TRBJ2-5	CASSVGGGSVKTQYF	TGTGCCAGCAGCGTAGGTGGGGGCTCGGTTAAGACCCAGTACTTC
-	-	TRBV29-1	TRBJ2-5	CSVKGHGQETQYF	TGCAGCGTTAAAGGGCACGGTCAAGAGACCCAGTACTTC
many	-	TRBV7-2	TRBJ2-4	CASSSASGQTAKNIQYF	TGTGCCAGCAGCTCTGCCAGCGGCCAAACAGCCAAAAACATTCAGTACTTC
-	TRBD1	TRBV12-3/TRBV12-4	TRBJ2-5	CASSKGQGARETQYF	TGTGCCAGCAGCAAGGGACAGGGGGCACGGGAGACCCAGTACTTC
few	-	TRBV7-2	TRBJ1-4	CAGSLGWVNEKLFF	TGTGCCGGCAGCTTAGGATGGGTTAATGAAAAACTGTTTTTT
-	-	TRBV28	TRBJ2-6	CASSFRGAGANVLTF	TGTGCCAGCAGTTTTAGAGGAGCTGGGGCCAACGTCCTGACTTTC
-	TRBD1	TRBV6-5	TRBJ2-5	CASSYRTGSGETQYF	TGTGCCAGCAGTTACAGGACAGGGTCGGGTGAGACCCAGTACTTC
-	-	TRBV12-3/TRBV12-4	TRBJ1-2	CASSLALGPTGGYTF	TGTGCCAGCAGTTTAGCTCTGGGTCCCACGGGGGGCTACACCTTC
-	-	TRBV12-3/TRBV12-4	TRBJ2-1	CASRDIWSRDEQFF	TGTGCCAGCAGGGACATTTGGTCTAGGGATGAGCAGTTCTTC